The 27 T cell receptor beta chains given below trace back to one sample, sequenced in a study of T cells in tuberculosis (dated by TCRdb to 2017 to 2018). Libraries came from the immunoSEQ multiplex PCR assay. TCRdb holds this immuneACCESS table with in-frame rearrangements only. Some clones are missing; in checked studies, unresolved V genes explain under half, and the rest has no known cause. Counted in this sample were approximately 35,000 clones; just under 97% of them appeared once. Of the sample, under 3% is held by the ten largest clones. Sequencing was done on a sample of PBMCs. The receptor set was obtained from a donor between 10 and 35 years old with latent tuberculosis or without tuberculosis infection.

This clone showed up just once. The rearrangement joins TRBV11-2 to TRBJ2-7; TRBD1 aligns across 10 bases. The length of the CDR3 is 15 residues. Trimming cost V 5 bases and J 4 bases; bases outside gene matches: 8. The germline V gene has CDR1 SGHAT and CDR2 FQNNGV. Here the CDR3 reads CASSDTPGQGYEQYF. CDR3 nucleotides: TGTGCCAGCAGCGATACGCCGGGACAGGGGTACGAGCAGTACTTC.

The genes are TRBV7-2 and TRBJ2-2; 11 bases are shared with TRBD2. Germline assignment: CDR1 SGHTA and CDR2 FQGNSA. The junction had 4 bases not matched to a gene; V was cut back by 4 bases and J by 6 bases. CDR3 size: 15 residues. CDR3 sequence reads: CASSYLAGGAGELFF. As DNA, the CDR3 is TGTGCCAGCAGCTACTTAGCGGGAGGGGCCGGGGAGCTGTTTTTT.

The chain couples TRBV5-4 to TRBJ1-2, with TRBD1 matching 9 bases. This CDR3 comprises 13 residues. Germline CDR1 SGHNT, CDR2 YYREEE (reference sequence). J lost 7 bases, V lost 4 bases, and 5 bases had no gene match. Here the CDR3 reads CASSPDRGSGYTF. CDR3 DNA: TGTGCCAGCAGCCCGGACAGGGGTAGTGGCTACACCTTC.

The chain carries TRBV7-9 and TRBJ2-5; no firm D call. Germline values: CDR1 SEHNR, CDR2 FQNEAQ (reference sequence). The CDR3 sequence is 13 residues long. V was clipped by 5 bases and J by 3 bases, with 10 bases between them. The DNA for the CDR3 is TGTGCCAGCAGCCCGGAGAGAAAAGAGACCCAGTACTTC. This sequence encodes CASSPERKETQYF.

This rearrangement joins TRBV25-1 to TRBJ2-7; the D gene is possibly TRBD1 (6 bases). CDR1 MGHDK and CDR2 SYGVNS come from the germline V gene. Trimming pared 8 bases from V and 0 bases from J, leaving 8 bases between. The CDR3 sequence is 12 residues long. This CDR3 reads CASGDTSYEQYF. Written as DNA, the CDR3 is TGTGCCAGCGGGGACACCTCCTACGAGCAGTACTTC.

The chain employs TRBV5-1 and TRBJ1-2; 8 positions agree with TRBD1. Germline CDR1 is SGHRS and CDR2 is YFSETQ. The CDR3 is made up of 14 amino acids. V lost 7 bases to trimming and J lost 1 base; unmatched junction nucleotides: 6. The CDR3: CASRGQESNYGYTF. The DNA of the CDR3 is TGCGCCAGCCGGGGACAGGAGAGTAACTATGGCTACACCTTC.

The CDR3 DNA is TGTGCCAGCAGTTTGACGGGGATTGGAAATCAGCCCCAGCATTTT. This codes for CASSLTGIGNQPQHF. This rearrangement joins TRBV27 to TRBJ1-5; D remains unclear. This CDR3 region has 15 residues. V dropped 3 bases and J dropped 4 bases, with 13 bases sitting between them. Germline V gives CDR1 MNHEY, CDR2 SMNVEV (reference sequence).

CDR3: CASSVGAGFQETQYF. The DNA for the CDR3 is TGTGCCAGCAGCGTAGGAGCGGGGTTCCAAGAGACCCAGTACTTC. This chain connects TRBV9 to TRBJ2-5, with 7 positions matching TRBD2. Germline values: CDR1 SGDLS, CDR2 YYNGEE. Trimming at V came to 0 bases and at J to 1 base, leaving 3 bases not matched to a gene. This CDR3 comprises 15 residues.

V usage is TRBV5-1 and J usage is TRBJ1-1; a weak D match, TRBD1 (6 bases). The CDR3 runs to 14 residues. Trimming removed 2 bases from V and 1 base from J, with 9 bases in between. Germline V CDR1 and CDR2: SGHRS, YFSETQ. DNA for the CDR3: TGCGCCAGCAGCTTTAGACAGGAGAACACTGAAGCTTTCTTT. Translated, it gives CASSFRQENTEAFF.

V is TRBV11-3 and J is TRBJ2-7, with D possibly being TRBD2 (5 bases). The CDR3 is made up of 17 amino acids. Germline V gene lookup returns CDR1 SGHNT and CDR2 YENEEA. Trimming removed 7 bases at V and 1 base at J, with 23 bases between. The CDR3 DNA reads TGTGCCAGCACCCTAATAGCGACCCAACCGGGGTCCTACGAGCAGTACTTC. Translation gives CASTLIATQPGSYEQYF.

V usage is TRBV18 and J usage is TRBJ2-7, with TRBD1 matching over 9 bases. Trimming took 2 bases from V and 7 from J; bases not matched to a gene: 9. The CDR3 is 15 amino acids. Germline V gene sequence: CDR1 KGHSH, CDR2 LQKENI. The CDR3 nucleotides are TGTGCCAGCTCACCAGGGGACAGGGAATCTCGGGAGCAGTACTTC. As protein: CASSPGDRESREQYF.

The chain combines TRBV5-5 with TRBJ2-1; no definite D call. The V end was cut by 0 bases, the J end by 3 bases, with 10 bases between. The CDR3 is made up of 15 amino acids. Looked up from germline, CDR1 is SGHKS and CDR2 is YYEKEE (reference sequence). The CDR3 DNA follows: TGTGCCAGCAGCTTGGCAGGCGTGAGCTACAATGAGCAGTTCTTC. This translates into CASSLAGVSYNEQFF.

To note about this clone: The junction departs from germline at one end; a sequencing error may be responsible. The gene calls are TRBV6-1 and TRBJ2-1, with 8 bases matching TRBD1. From germline, CDR1 is MNHNS and CDR2 SASEGT. This CDR3 spans 14 amino acids. CDR3 protein: CASSELQGASEQFF. DNA for the CDR3: TGCGCCAGCAGTGAACTTCAGGGGGCGTCTGAGCAGTTCTTC.

The rearrangement uses TRBV5-8 and TRBJ2-7; TRBD2 might be the D (5 bases). Trimming stripped 0 bases from V and 7 bases from J, with 14 bases between. This CDR3 contains 14 residues. Looked up from germline, CDR1 is SGHTS and CDR2 is YDEGEE. In DNA form, the CDR3 reads TGTGCCAGCAGCTTGGTTTTAGCAACGGGGGAGCAGTACTTC. Its translation is CASSLVLATGEQYF.

This chain links TRBV19 with TRBJ2-7; TRBD1 aligns across 8 bases. With V trimmed by 0 bases and J by 3 bases, 7 bases remained unmatched. Germline CDR1 is LNHDA and CDR2 is SQIVND (reference sequence). The CDR3 totals 16 residues. CDR3 residues: CASSIEAQGANYEQYF. As DNA, the CDR3 is TGTGCCAGTAGTATAGAGGCCCAGGGGGCGAACTACGAGCAGTACTTC.

The chain is built from TRBV5-6 and TRBJ2-7; 7 nucleotides match TRBD1. Germline V gene sequence: CDR1 SGHDT, CDR2 YYEEEE. The CDR3 runs to 15 residues. V lost 1 base and J lost 3; bases outside the gene matches: 7. For the CDR3, the DNA is TGTGCCAGCAGCTTGTCCCCAGGGGGAGACTACGAGCAGTACTTC. It encodes CASSLSPGGDYEQYF. The variable domain in full, completed from reference TRBV5-6 and TRBJ2-7, reads DAGVTQSPTHLIKTRGQQVTLRCSPKSGHDTVSWYQQALGQGPQFIFQYYEEEERQRGNFPDRFSGHQFPNYSSELNVNALLLGDSALYLCASSLSPGGDYEQYFGPGTRLTVT.

The rearrangement links TRBV7-2 to TRBJ1-1; TRBD1 might be the D (5 bases). With 2 bases removed from V and 4 bases from J, the gap between germline ends came to 17 bases. The CDR3 loop spans 16 amino acids. CDR1 and CDR2 from the germline V gene are SGHTA and FQGNSA. The CDR3 nucleotides read TGTGCCAGCAGCTTAAATGGGGAGGGGCCGGGCACTGAAGCTTTCTTT. This sequence encodes CASSLNGEGPGTEAFF.

The chain is built from TRBV28 and TRBJ1-5; 7 nucleotides align to TRBD1. The CDR3 has 15 residues. Trimming cost V 6 bases and J 0 bases; bases outside gene matches: 5. The germline V gene encodes CDR1 MDHEN and CDR2 SYDVKM. CDR3 DNA sequence: TGTGCCAGCAGAAACGACAGGGATAGCAATCAGCCCCAGCATTTT. Translating gives CASRNDRDSNQPQHF. The full variable domain, its missing parts supplied by reference TRBV28 and TRBJ1-5, is DVKVTQSSRYLVKRTGEKVFLECVQDMDHENMFWYRQDPGLGLRLIYFSYDVKMKEKGDIPEGYSVSREKKERFSLILESASTNQTSMYLCASRNDRDSNQPQHFGDGTRLSIL.

The chain employs TRBV27 and TRBJ2-2, with a possible D match to TRBD1 (6 bases). The CDR3 is 16 residues long. Trimming removed 5 bases at V and 6 bases at J, with 19 bases between. Germline V lookup: CDR1 MNHEY, CDR2 SMNVEV (reference sequence). The CDR3 region is CASSLGIGGRAGELFF. For the CDR3, the DNA is TGTGCCAGCAGTCTAGGGATAGGGGGTAGGGCCGGGGAGCTGTTTTTT.

The chain couples TRBV9 to TRBJ2-3; TRBD2 agrees at 14 bases. Germline loops: CDR1 SGDLS, CDR2 YYNGEE. V dropped 0 bases and J dropped 0; count of bases not matched to a gene: 12. CDR3 length equals 21 residues. The CDR3 nucleotides are TGTGCCAGCAGCGTAGCCGCCTACGGACTAGCGGGGGGCCTAAGCACAGATACGCAGTATTTT. As protein: CASSVAAYGLAGGLSTDTQYF.

Only one count was recorded for this clone. The chain uses TRBV14 and TRBJ2-3, with a possible D match to TRBD2 (6 bases). Trimming stripped 0 bases from V and 0 bases from J, with 16 bases between. CDR3 length: 18 amino acids. The germline V gene has CDR1 SGHDN and CDR2 FVKESK. The CDR3 nucleotides read TGTGCCAGCAGCCAAGAGGTTCTTTGGCGGGGCAGCACAGATACGCAGTATTTT. This translates into CASSQEVLWRGSTDTQYF.

This rearrangement joins TRBV5-5 to TRBJ2-5, with 10 bases lining up with TRBD2. The CDR3 extends over 16 amino acids. Trimming removed 2 bases from V and 5 bases from J; junction bases left unmatched: 9. Germline loops: CDR1 SGHKS, CDR2 YYEKEE (reference sequence). The CDR3 bases are TGTGCCAGCAGCTTTTTTAGCGGGAGGCTGAGGGAGACCCAGTACTTC. It codes for CASSFFSGRLRETQYF.

The CDR3 sequence: CASSDPRTGGYGYTF. The CDR3 DNA reads as TGTGCCAGCAGTGACCCCCGGACAGGGGGATATGGCTACACCTTC. The J gene is TRBJ1-2, the V gene TRBV6-1; 10 nucleotides line up with TRBD1. Germline V gene lookup returns CDR1 MNHNS and CDR2 SASEGT. V lost 3 bases and J lost 5; bases outside the gene matches: 6. The CDR3 is 15 residues long.

The genes are TRBV10-1 and TRBJ2-1; 8 nucleotides line up with TRBD1. Germline lookup yields CDR1 WNHNN and CDR2 SYGVQD (reference sequence). V trimming: 3 bases; J trimming: 6 bases; junction bases outside the gene matches: 4. The CDR3 length is 14 residues. CDR3 nucleotide sequence: TGCGCCAGCAGTGACGGCAGGGGGCCCAATGAGCAGTTCTTC. Translated, it gives CASSDGRGPNEQFF.

The rearrangement uses TRBV30 and TRBJ1-2; tentative D call: TRBD1 (5 bases). Germline-derived CDR1 and CDR2 are GTSNPN and SVGIG (reference sequence). V was pared by 0 bases and J by 8 bases, with 13 bases between. CDR3 length: 13 amino acids. The CDR3 spells CAWSVGALGGYTF. CDR3 nucleotides: TGTGCCTGGAGTGTAGGGGCCCTGGGGGGCTACACCTTC. Filled out from reference TRBV30 and TRBJ1-2, the complete variable domain reads SQTIHQWPATLVQPVGSPLSLECTVEGTSNPNLYWYRQAAGRGLQLLFYSVGIGQISSEVPQNLSASRPQDRQFILSSKKLLLSDSGFYLCAWSVGALGGYTFGSGTRLTVV.

The chain recombines TRBV6-4 with TRBJ1-1; D is ambiguous. Germline loops: CDR1 MRHNA, CDR2 SNTAGT. V was cut by 4 bases and J by 6 bases, with 15 bases left in between. The CDR3 covers 14 residues. The CDR3: CASSGRDGGPEAFF. In DNA form, the CDR3 reads TGTGCCAGCAGTGGAAGAGACGGAGGGCCTGAAGCTTTCTTT.

The chain links TRBV27 to TRBJ2-1; D perhaps matches TRBD2 (6 bases). V dropped 7 bases and J dropped 16 bases, with 26 bases sitting between them. The CDR3 extends over 14 amino acids. Germline CDR1 MNHEY, CDR2 SMNVEV (reference sequence). The CDR3 reads CASTLLQAGDFPFF. In DNA, the CDR3 is TGTGCCAGCACCCTCCTCCAGGCCGGGGACTTCCCATTCTTC.